One and the same sample provided the 25 T cell receptor beta chains below, sequenced in a study of PD-1 blockade in mismatch repair-deficient tumors. Assay used: immunoSEQ multiplex PCR; TCRdb lists only in-frame clones, some missing. Of 40,000 to 60,000 clones in the sample, 77% are singletons; the top ten hold 2.5% to 4%. The input for sequencing was PBMCs, taken before pembrolizumab treatment. These receptors all stem from an adult with mismatch repair-deficient cancer.

The rearrangement uses TRBV5-1 and TRBJ2-1; tentatively, D is TRBD1 or TRBD2 (6 bases each). V was pared by 3 bases and J by 9 bases, with 19 bases between. The germline V gene has CDR1 SGHRS and CDR2 YFSETQ. The CDR3 loop spans 15 amino acids. The CDR3 sequence is CASSSDRGGWGEQFF. CDR3 sequence (DNA): TGCGCCAGCAGCTCGGACAGAGGGGGGTGGGGTGAGCAGTTCTTC.

The DNA for the CDR3 is TGTGCCAGCAGTTTATACTCAGGGTTCTCTGGAAACACCATATATTTT. It codes for CASSLYSGFSGNTIYF. V and J are TRBV27 and TRBJ1-3, with a weak D call TRBD1 (5 bases). V lost 1 base and J 0 bases, leaving 10 bases between the germline ends. Germline V gene data show CDR1 as MNHEY and CDR2 as SMNVEV (reference sequence). CDR3 length: 16 residues.

The J gene is TRBJ2-3, the V gene TRBV7-6; D is uncertain. This CDR3 region has 16 residues. Trimming cost V 1 base and J 0 bases, with 11 bases left between them. Germline V CDR1 and CDR2: SGHVS, FNYEAQ. CDR3 region: CASSLDGSGSTDTQYF. The DNA of the CDR3 is TGTGCCAGCAGCTTAGATGGATCCGGGAGCACAGATACGCAGTATTTT.

This clone is medium-sized. The CDR3 sequence is CASSPSGRQSGELFF. The CDR3 DNA is TGTGCCAGCAGCCCTAGCGGGAGGCAATCCGGGGAGCTGTTTTTT. The chain employs TRBV2 and TRBJ2-2; 11 nucleotides agree with TRBD2. In germline, CDR1 is SNHLY, CDR2 FYNNEI. V lost 6 bases to trimming and J lost 6 bases; unmatched junction nucleotides: 6. CDR3 size: 15 residues. The variable domain in full, with the rest retrieved from reference TRBV2 and TRBJ2-2, is EPEVTQTPSHQVTQMGQEVILRCVPISNHLYFYWYRQILGQKVEFLVSFYNNEISEKSEIFDDQFSVERPDGSNFTLKIRSTKLEDSAMYFCASSPSGRQSGELFFGEGSRLTVL.

V gene TRBV7-2 combines with J gene TRBJ2-7; D gene ambiguous. V was trimmed by 1 base and J by 2 bases, leaving 12 bases between them. Germline CDR1 reads SGHTA; CDR2 reads FQGNSA. The CDR3 extends over 15 amino acids. CDR3 bases: TGTGCCAGCAGCTTAGAAGTGGGGATAGCCTACGAGCAGTACTTC. Amino acids: CASSLEVGIAYEQYF.

This chain joins TRBV25-1 and TRBJ2-7, with a tentative D call TRBD1 (6 bases). Trimming took 0 bases from V and 1 from J, leaving 16 bases between them. CDR3 length equals 17 residues. Germline assignment: CDR1 MGHDK and CDR2 SYGVNS. The CDR3 reads CASSEYFIGTPSYEQYF. CDR3 nucleotide sequence: TGTGCCAGCAGTGAATATTTTATCGGGACACCTTCCTACGAGCAGTACTTC.

This clone has more than one count but fewer than ten. Other DNA sequences in the same sample also yield this CDR3. V and J are TRBV18 and TRBJ1-5; TRBD1 agrees at 7 bases. J gave up 4 bases and V 3 bases, and 0 bases lay outside the gene matches. Germline-derived CDR1 and CDR2 are KGHSH and LQKENI. This CDR3 spans 13 amino acids. The CDR3 loop reads CASSPGQNQPQHF. The DNA of the CDR3 is TGTGCCAGCTCACCGGGACAGAATCAGCCCCAGCATTTT.

The CDR3 DNA reads TGTGCCAGCAGCCCTTTTACCGACACGCAGTATTTT. Translation: CASSPFTDTQYF. This chain joins TRBV14 and TRBJ2-3; no clear D gene. There are 12 residues in the CDR3. CDR1 and CDR2 from the germline V gene are SGHDN and FVKESK. Trimming pared 4 bases from V and 9 bases from J, leaving 11 bases between.

The J gene is TRBJ1-1, the V gene TRBV19; 7 nucleotides match TRBD1. The trim removed 6 bases at V and 11 bases at J, leaving 18 bases unmatched. Germline values: CDR1 LNHDA, CDR2 SQIVND (reference sequence). The CDR3 consists of 15 residues. As DNA, the CDR3 is TGTGCCAGTAGGGAGCCCAATAGAGGGGGCGGCCAGGCTTTCTTT. It is translated as CASREPNRGGGQAFF.

The chain is built from TRBV4-1 and TRBJ2-3, with D possibly being TRBD1 or TRBD2 (5 bases each). Germline CDR1 reads MGHRA; CDR2 reads YSYEKL. CDR3 length equals 15 residues. Trimming removed 0 bases at V and 4 bases at J, with 11 bases between. CDR3 in DNA: TGCGCCAGCAGCCAAGATACGGGGCACGCAGATACGCAGTATTTT. Protein: CASSQDTGHADTQYF.

This chain uses TRBV5-5 with TRBJ2-7, with D possibly being TRBD2 (5 bases). V lost 4 bases and J lost 0, with 14 bases in between. Germline CDR1 is SGHKS and CDR2 is YYEKEE (reference sequence). This CDR3 has 15 residues. CDR3 loop: CASSTGPGGSYEQYF. In nucleotides, the CDR3 is TGTGCCAGCAGCACCGGACCCGGAGGCTCCTACGAGCAGTACTTC.

This clone was detected only a few times. The V gene is TRBV10-3, the J gene TRBJ1-5, with D unresolved. The length of the CDR3 is 13 residues. CDR1 and CDR2 from the germline V gene are ENHRY and SYGVKD. V was cut by 0 bases and J by 3 bases, with 3 bases left in between. In nucleotides, the CDR3 is TGTGCCATCAGTGAGTCTATCAATCAGCCCCAGCATTTT. Protein: CAISESINQPQHF.

The gene calls are TRBV19 and TRBJ2-1; tentatively, D is TRBD2 (6 bases). This CDR3 spans 16 amino acids. V was trimmed by 3 bases and J by 5 bases, leaving 17 bases between them. Germline V gene data show CDR1 as LNHDA and CDR2 as SQIVND (reference sequence). Written as DNA, the CDR3 is TGTGCCAGTAGTATGGCCCTTAGCGGTCCCGACAATGAGCAGTTCTTC. Its protein is CASSMALSGPDNEQFF. The complete variable domain, with remaining parts taken from reference TRBV19 and TRBJ2-1, reads DGGITQSPKYLFRKEGQNVTLSCEQNLNHDAMYWYRQDPGQGLRLIYYSQIVNDFQKGDIAEGYSVSREKKESFPLTVTSAQKNPTAFYLCASSMALSGPDNEQFFGPGTRLTVL.

The chain is built from TRBV11-3 and TRBJ2-5; perhaps TRBD2 as D (5 bases). CDR3 length equals 14 residues. The V gene lost 3 bases and the J gene lost 5 bases, with 13 bases spanning the gap. Germline assignment: CDR1 SGHNT and CDR2 YENEEA. In nucleotides, the CDR3 is TGTGCCAGCAGCTTTTCACTAGGGCTGGAGACCCAGTACTTC. It is translated as CASSFSLGLETQYF.

This clone was seen once. J is TRBJ2-7 and V is TRBV19; D possibly corresponds to TRBD2 (6 bases). V dropped 3 bases and J dropped 3 bases, with 18 bases sitting between them. Germline V gene data show CDR1 as LNHDA and CDR2 as SQIVND (reference sequence). This CDR3 is 16 amino acids long. The DNA for the CDR3 is TGTGCCAGTAGTATTAGTGTGTGGAGGGGAATCTACGAGCAGTACTTC. Translated, it gives CASSISVWRGIYEQYF. Looking up the rest from reference TRBV19 and TRBJ2-7 gives the full variable domain: DGGITQSPKYLFRKEGQNVTLSCEQNLNHDAMYWYRQDPGQGLRLIYYSQIVNDFQKGDIAEGYSVSREKKESFPLTVTSAQKNPTAFYLCASSISVWRGIYEQYFGPGTRLTVT.

This chain uses TRBV7-9 with TRBJ2-1; 8 bases are shared with TRBD1. The CDR3 has 15 amino acids. CDR1 is SEHNR and CDR2 is FQNEAQ in the germline V gene (reference sequence). V trimming: 2 bases; J trimming: 8 bases; junction bases outside the gene matches: 8. In DNA form, the CDR3 reads TGTGCCAGCAGCTTAAAACAGGGGGTTTTCGATGAGCAGTTCTTC. It codes for CASSLKQGVFDEQFF.

The chain combines TRBV7-9 with TRBJ1-1, with TRBD1 matching over 11 bases. Germline assignment: CDR1 SEHNR and CDR2 FQNEAQ (reference sequence). The CDR3 contains 16 residues. Losses at the gene ends were 4 bases for V and 3 bases for J; bases not matched to a gene: 7. The CDR3: CASSSPDRGQDTEAFF. The CDR3 DNA sequence: TGTGCCAGCAGCTCCCCGGACAGGGGGCAAGACACTGAAGCTTTCTTT.

This sequence joins TRBV25-1 and TRBJ1-4; D is possibly TRBD1 (5 bases). Germline lookup yields CDR1 MGHDK and CDR2 SYGVNS. Trimming shortened V by 4 bases and J by 7 bases, and 16 bases separated the two germline ends. This CDR3 region has 15 residues. For the CDR3, the DNA is TGTGCCAGCAGTGGTGGGGCCCTGAGAGGTGAAAAACTGTTTTTT. It translates to CASSGGALRGEKLFF.

The chain couples TRBV5-1 to TRBJ1-2; a possible D gene is TRBD1 (6 bases). The CDR3 runs 13 residues. Trimming removed 3 bases at V and 8 bases at J, with 14 bases between. In germline, CDR1 is SGHRS, CDR2 YFSETQ. CDR3 sequence (DNA): TGCGCCAGCAGCTCGGGGGGCCCCGAGGGCTACACCTTC. Translating it yields CASSSGGPEGYTF.

The chain is built from TRBV5-6 and TRBJ1-1, with no clear D. V was shortened by 0 bases and J by 3 bases, with 15 bases between the two germline ends. The germline V gene has CDR1 SGHDT and CDR2 YYEEEE. The CDR3 length is 16 residues. The CDR3 coding sequence is TGTGCCAGCAGCTTGGGGCGGAATAGAGCATACACTGAAGCTTTCTTT. This sequence encodes CASSLGRNRAYTEAFF.

V is TRBV28 and J is TRBJ1-2; 9 nucleotides align to TRBD1. This CDR3 comprises 15 residues. CDR1 is MDHEN, CDR2 SYDVKM, per germline. V shed 6 bases and J 4 bases; nucleotides not matched to a gene: 9. The DNA of the CDR3 is TGTGCCAGCAGGGGGACCGGACAGGGGAGCTATGGCTACACCTTC. It specifies CASRGTGQGSYGYTF.

This chain uses TRBV15 with TRBJ2-2; possibly TRBD2 for D (5 bases). This CDR3 spans 14 amino acids. Germline assignment: CDR1 LNHNV and CDR2 YYDKDF (reference sequence). V lost 0 bases to trimming and J lost 6 bases, with 8 bases between them. This CDR3 reads CATSRDQRAGELFF. The DNA of the CDR3 is TGTGCCACCAGCAGAGATCAGAGGGCCGGGGAGCTGTTTTTT. The entire variable domain, with the rest obtained from reference TRBV15 and TRBJ2-2, is as follows: DAMVIQNPRYQVTQFGKPVTLSCSQTLNHNVMYWYQQKSSQAPKLLFHYYDKDFNNEADTPDNFQSRRPNTSFCFLDIRSPGLGDTAMYLCATSRDQRAGELFFGEGSRLTVL.

The gene calls are TRBV19 and TRBJ1-1, with unresolved D. Looked up from germline, CDR1 is LNHDA and CDR2 is SQIVND (reference sequence). The CDR3 sequence is 12 residues long. The V gene lost 8 bases and the J gene lost 1 base, with 8 bases spanning the gap. CDR3 nucleotides: TGTGCCAGTCAACCAGGGAACACTGAAGCTTTCTTT. Protein product: CASQPGNTEAFF.

The V and J genes are TRBV7-3 and TRBJ1-4; D unclear. V was shortened by 3 bases and J by 14 bases, with 13 bases between the two germline ends. Germline V gene lookup returns CDR1 SGHTA and CDR2 FQGTGA. CDR3 size: 12 residues. Here the CDR3 reads CASSFLSLDLFF. The CDR3 DNA reads TGTGCCAGCAGCTTTTTATCACTAGATCTGTTTTTT.

The chain carries TRBV6-6 and TRBJ2-3; perhaps TRBD1 as D (6 bases). V dropped 6 bases and J dropped 7 bases, with 8 bases sitting between them. The CDR3 is 11 amino acids. CDR1 and CDR2 from the germline V gene are MNHNY and SVGAGI (reference sequence). In nucleotides, the CDR3 is TGTGCCAGCAGAGACAGGTATACGCAGTATTTT. Protein product: CASRDRYTQYF.